These 7 T cell receptor beta chains originate from one sample sequenced in a study of blood T cell repertoires in COVID-19. Generated by immunoSEQ multiplex PCR, the TCRdb table keeps only in-frame clones and is missing some. The data hold 470,000 or so clones, with approximately 83% observed a single time. Sequenced material: peripheral blood. Receptor source: a human donor in a cohort sampled during active COVID-19.

V and J are TRBV24-1 and TRBJ1-1, with 7 bases aligning to TRBD1. Trimming removed 4 bases from V and 2 bases from J; junction bases left unmatched: 0. This CDR3 contains 13 residues. Germline-derived CDR1 and CDR2 are KGHDR and SFDVKD. CDR3 region: CATSEGGNTEAFF. CDR3 in DNA: TGTGCCACCAGTGAAGGGGGCAACACTGAAGCTTTCTTT.

This clone came up once. The chain is built from TRBV12-5 and TRBJ2-2; weak D call: TRBD2 (6 bases). This CDR3 spans 18 amino acids. Germline values: CDR1 LGHNT, CDR2 FRNRAP. The ends were cut back, 0 bases at V and 0 bases at J, with 14 bases in the middle. CDR3 in amino acids: CASGLVLGGNANTGELFF. Here the CDR3 DNA reads TGTGCTAGTGGTTTGGTACTGGGCGGGAACGCGAACACCGGGGAGCTGTTTTTT.

This clone was counted only a few times. The chain has TRBV6-8 and TRBJ2-7, with 7 bases lining up with TRBD2. The V gene's germline CDR1 is MNHGY and CDR2 SAAAGT. Germline trimming cut 2 bases from V and 0 bases from J; bases unmatched to any gene: 4. The CDR3 runs to 15 residues. This CDR3 reads CASSYEGGSSYEQYF. As DNA, the CDR3 is TGTGCCAGCAGTTACGAGGGCGGGAGCTCCTACGAGCAGTACTTC.

The chain joins TRBV6-5 to TRBJ2-4; D gene ambiguous. Germline lookup yields CDR1 MNHEY and CDR2 SVGAGI. V was clipped by 3 bases and J by 7 bases, with 13 bases between them. This CDR3 region has 14 residues. The CDR3 loop is CASSYSRRPNIQYF. CDR3 in DNA: TGTGCCAGCAGTTATAGTAGGCGGCCCAACATTCAGTACTTC.

The J gene is TRBJ1-5, the V gene TRBV28; tentative D call: TRBD1 (5 bases). Looked up from germline, CDR1 is MDHEN and CDR2 is SYDVKM. The CDR3 extends over 17 amino acids. V gave up 6 bases and J gave up 2 bases, with 20 bases separating them. CDR3 residues: CASRNRTGGDGNQPQHF. The DNA for the CDR3 is TGTGCCAGCAGGAATCGGACGGGGGGGGACGGCAATCAGCCCCAGCATTTT.

The V call is TRBV20-1, the J call TRBJ2-3; a possible D gene is TRBD2 (5 bases). Trimming cost V 6 bases and J 5 bases, with 9 bases left between them. This CDR3 has 11 amino acids. Germline assignment: CDR1 DFQATT and CDR2 SNEGSKA (reference sequence). The CDR3: CSAEGVDTQYF. The CDR3 nucleotides read TGCAGTGCCGAGGGAGTAGATACGCAGTATTTT.

V and J are TRBV27 and TRBJ1-1, with 7 bases matching TRBD1. Germline V CDR1 and CDR2: MNHEY, SMNVEV (reference sequence). V shed 7 bases, J shed 5 bases, and the junction held 7 bases outside the gene matches. The CDR3 runs to 13 residues. The CDR3 spells CASKGAGGTEAFF. DNA for the CDR3: TGTGCCAGCAAAGGGGCAGGGGGGACTGAAGCTTTCTTT.